These 19 T cell receptor beta chains were all obtained from the same sample, sequenced in a study of CD8 T cells in ankylosing spondylitis. Study observations and caveats: A TCR beta motif of 7 or 8 highly homologous variants appeared characteristic of ankylosing spondylitis blood.

TCRdb re-analysed the 5' RACE reads in MiXCR, keeping a single row per CDR3 protein. Of roughly 490,000 distinct CDR3 sequences in the sample, less than 6% were seen once. No antigen has been assigned to these receptors. The specimen was blood, either unsorted or a sorted T cell fraction (not recorded which). These TCRs come from a male donor with ankylosing spondylitis.

This sequence joins TRBV7-2 and TRBJ2-7, with 8 bases aligning to TRBD2. CDR3 length: 15 amino acids. The V and J ends lost 1 base and 2 bases, in that order; junction bases with no gene match: 4. Germline assignment: CDR1 SGHTA and CDR2 FQGNSA. CDR3 bases: TGTGCCAGCAGCTTAGTCTATAGCGGGACCTACGAGCAGTACTTC. Its translation is CASSLVYSGTYEQYF. Variable domain in full (rest from reference TRBV7-2 and TRBJ2-7): GAGVSQSPSNKVTEKGKDVELRCDPISGHTALYWYRQSLGQGLEFLIYFQGNSAPDKSGLPSDRFSAERTGGSVSTLTIQRTQQEDSAVYLCASSLVYSGTYEQYFGPGTRLTVT.

This clonotype was counted at least ten times. The chain recombines TRBV9 with TRBJ1-1; D not resolved. Germline loops: CDR1 SGDLS, CDR2 YYNGEE. V shed 4 bases and J shed 4 bases, with 17 bases lying between them. The CDR3 contains 15 residues. CDR3 amino acids: CASSPTAVTSTEAFF. CDR3 bases: TGTGCCAGCAGCCCGACGGCAGTTACGAGCACTGAAGCTTTCTTT.

This clonotype was detected only a few times. The CDR3 spells CASSLQRGGDPRQETQYF. CDR3 in DNA: TGCGCCAGCAGCTTACAAAGGGGGGGGGACCCTCGCCAAGAGACCCAGTACTTC. V usage is TRBV5-1 and J usage is TRBJ2-5, with D tentatively TRBD2 (7 bases). The length of the CDR3 is 18 residues. With 2 bases removed from V and 1 base from J, the gap between germline ends came to 21 bases. The germline gives CDR1 SGHRS, CDR2 YFSETQ. Complete variable domain (other parts from reference TRBV5-1 and TRBJ2-5): KAGVTQTPRYLIKTRGQQVTLSCSPISGHRSVSWYQQTPGQGLQFLFEYFSETQRNKGNFPGRFSGRQFSNSRSEMNVSTLELGDSALYLCASSLQRGGDPRQETQYFGPGTRLLVL.

This clonotype has ten or more counts. The rearrangement joins TRBV20-1 to TRBJ2-5; no clear D. Trimming removed 3 bases from V and 2 bases from J, with 13 bases in between. This CDR3 region has 14 residues. CDR1 is DFQATT, CDR2 SNEGSKA, per germline (reference sequence). CDR3 loop: CSARYSAVQETQYF. The DNA for the CDR3 is TGCAGTGCTAGGTATTCGGCGGTGCAAGAGACCCAGTACTTC.

This clonotype has a count of ten or more. The chain couples TRBV4-1 to TRBJ2-7; TRBD2 agrees at 13 bases. The CDR3 totals 16 residues. J gave up 5 bases and V 3 bases, and 7 bases lay outside the gene matches. CDR1 MGHRA and CDR2 YSYEKL come from the germline V gene. In DNA, the CDR3 is TGCGCCAGCAGCCACCCCGGGACTAGCGGGAACCACGAGCAGTACTTC. As protein: CASSHPGTSGNHEQYF.

This clonotype was counted many times. The CDR3 reads CASTQEGGRSNQPQHF. The DNA of the CDR3 is TGTGCCAGCACGCAAGAAGGGGGCCGGAGCAATCAGCCCCAGCATTTT. The V call is TRBV6-2 or TRBV6-3, the J call TRBJ1-5; 7 bases agree with TRBD1. CDR1 MNHEY and CDR2 SVGEGT come from the germline V gene. The CDR3 covers 16 residues. The V gene end was trimmed by 7 bases and the J gene end by 1 base; junction bases not matched to a gene: 10.

A few counts support this clonotype. CDR3 amino acids: CASTLRQGRQYF. CDR3 nucleotide sequence: TGTGCCAGCACCCTCCGACAGGGACGGCAGTACTTC. V usage is TRBV12-3 or TRBV12-4 and J usage is TRBJ2-7; 7 bases map to TRBD1. V was clipped by 7 bases and J by 9 bases; unmatched bases: 9. The CDR3 is 12 amino acids.

The chain combines TRBV3-1 with TRBJ2-4; tentatively, D is TRBD2 (5 bases). Trimming left V 4 bases short and J 6 bases short, with 22 bases between. CDR3 length equals 17 residues. Germline CDR1 reads LGHDT; CDR2 reads YNNKEL (reference sequence). In nucleotides, the CDR3 is TGTGCCAGCAGCCTCCCAAGGGAGCCCTTGGCGGGAAACATTCAGTACTTC. Translated, it gives CASSLPREPLAGNIQYF.

The table lists this clonotype with many counts. V is TRBV2 and J is TRBJ2-2; no clear D gene. Germline V gene lookup returns CDR1 SNHLY and CDR2 FYNNEI. V was pared by 1 base and J by 2 bases, with 11 bases between. This CDR3 has 16 residues. The CDR3 coding sequence is TGTGCCAGCAGTGAAGAGGGTGGACCTAACACCGGGGAGCTGTTTTTT. Residues: CASSEEGGPNTGELFF.

This clonotype was seen at least ten times. CDR3 residues: CASSLVLQPYEQYF. CDR3 bases: TGTGCCAGCAGCTTAGTTCTGCAGCCCTACGAGCAGTACTTC. The V gene is TRBV7-9, the J gene TRBJ2-7; D remains unclear. With 1 base removed from V and 2 bases from J, the gap between germline ends came to 9 bases. Germline V gives CDR1 SEHNR, CDR2 FQNEAQ (reference sequence). This CDR3 has 14 residues.

This clonotype was detected ten times or more. The genes are TRBV5-1 and TRBJ1-1; weak D call: TRBD1 (6 bases). This CDR3 region has 14 residues. The germline V gene encodes CDR1 SGHRS and CDR2 YFSETQ. Deletions cut 7 bases from V and 4 bases from J, with 17 bases between. CDR3 amino acids: CASRPGGGSTEAFF. DNA for the CDR3: TGCGCCAGCCGACCTGGAGGGGGGAGCACTGAAGCTTTCTTT.

This clonotype was seen at least ten times. The rearrangement joins TRBV11-1 to TRBJ2-2; TRBD2 agrees at 10 bases. This CDR3 has 15 residues. CDR1 is SGHAT and CDR2 is FQDESV in the germline V gene (reference sequence). The junction had 5 bases not matched to a gene; V was cut back by 3 bases and J by 7 bases. This CDR3 reads CASSLELAGHGELFF. As DNA, the CDR3 is TGTGCCAGCAGCTTGGAACTAGCGGGACACGGGGAGCTGTTTTTT. The full variable domain, with the rest looked up from reference TRBV11-1 and TRBJ2-2, is EAEVAQSPRYKITEKSQAVAFWCDPISGHATLYWYRQILGQGPELLVQFQDESVVDDSQLPKDRFSAERLKGVDSTLKIQPAELGDSAMYLCASSLELAGHGELFFGEGSRLTVL.

This clonotype was counted at least ten times. The chain is built from TRBV29-1 and TRBJ1-4; 8 nucleotides match TRBD1. CDR1 and CDR2 from the germline V gene are SQVTM and ANQGSEA. This CDR3 is built from 14 residues. Germline trimming cut 4 bases from V and 4 bases from J; bases unmatched to any gene: 5. CDR3 loop: CSVGDRGINEKLFF. CDR3 in DNA: TGCAGCGTTGGAGACAGGGGTATTAATGAAAAACTGTTTTTT. The full variable domain, rest sourced from reference TRBV29-1 and TRBJ1-4, is SAVISQKPSRDICQRGTSLTIQCQVDSQVTMMFWYRQQPGQSLTLIATANQGSEATYESGFVIDKFPISRPNLTFSTLTVSNMSPEDSSIYLCSVGDRGINEKLFFGSGTQLSVL.

This clonotype was seen many times. J is TRBJ1-5 and V is TRBV7-6, with 8 bases lining up with TRBD1. CDR3 length: 15 amino acids. V lost 4 bases to trimming and J lost 4 bases; unmatched junction nucleotides: 6. CDR1 SGHVS and CDR2 FNYEAQ come from the germline V gene. The CDR3 sequence: CASSSWTGRNQPQHF. CDR3 sequence (DNA): TGTGCCAGCAGCTCATGGACAGGGCGAAATCAGCCCCAGCATTTT.

This clonotype has at least ten counts. The V call is TRBV5-1, the J call TRBJ1-1; D call uncertain. The V and J ends lost 0 bases and 11 bases respectively, with 17 bases between them. The CDR3 has 14 amino acids. Germline CDR1 reads SGHRS; CDR2 reads YFSETQ. The CDR3 sequence: CASSLDFLAPLAFF. The CDR3 DNA reads TGCGCCAGCAGCTTGGATTTCCTGGCTCCGTTGGCTTTCTTT.

This clonotype was detected many times. This sequence joins TRBV7-9 and TRBJ2-5; possibly TRBD1 or TRBD2 for D (6 bases each). The CDR3 runs to 17 residues. The V end was cut by 4 bases, the J end by 5 bases, with 23 bases between. Germline CDR1 and CDR2: SEHNR and FQNEAQ (reference sequence). CDR3 residues: CASSSGPREGGWETQYF. CDR3 coding DNA: TGTGCCAGCAGCTCGGGTCCGCGAGAGGGGGGCTGGGAGACCCAGTACTTC.

This clonotype has a count of ten or more. J is TRBJ2-7 and V is TRBV12-3 or TRBV12-4; a possible D gene is TRBD1 (6 bases). Trimming stripped 6 bases from V and 1 base from J, with 22 bases between. The CDR3 spans 17 residues. CDR3 residues: CASRLGGWETTSYEQYF. Here the CDR3 DNA reads TGTGCCAGCAGGCTAGGGGGTTGGGAGACTACTTCCTACGAGCAGTACTTC.

This clonotype appeared many times. The chain couples TRBV4-1 to TRBJ2-7; D is unclear. The V end lost 4 bases, the J end lost 2 bases, and 18 bases lay between the germline ends. This CDR3 comprises 16 residues. CDR1 MGHRA and CDR2 YSYEKL come from the germline V gene. In DNA form, the CDR3 reads TGCGCCAGCAGCCGTACCATATGGACGGTCGCCTACGAGCAGTACTTC. Residues: CASSRTIWTVAYEQYF.

This clonotype was found many times. V gene TRBV6-5 combines with J gene TRBJ1-2; 8 positions agree with TRBD1. The J segment lost 5 bases and the V segment lost 5 bases, leaving 10 bases of the junction unmatched. The V gene's germline CDR1 is MNHEY and CDR2 SVGAGI. CDR3 length equals 15 residues. The DNA of the CDR3 is TGTGCCAGCAGTAACCCAGACAGGGGTGTTTATGGCTACACCTTC. Its protein is CASSNPDRGVYGYTF.